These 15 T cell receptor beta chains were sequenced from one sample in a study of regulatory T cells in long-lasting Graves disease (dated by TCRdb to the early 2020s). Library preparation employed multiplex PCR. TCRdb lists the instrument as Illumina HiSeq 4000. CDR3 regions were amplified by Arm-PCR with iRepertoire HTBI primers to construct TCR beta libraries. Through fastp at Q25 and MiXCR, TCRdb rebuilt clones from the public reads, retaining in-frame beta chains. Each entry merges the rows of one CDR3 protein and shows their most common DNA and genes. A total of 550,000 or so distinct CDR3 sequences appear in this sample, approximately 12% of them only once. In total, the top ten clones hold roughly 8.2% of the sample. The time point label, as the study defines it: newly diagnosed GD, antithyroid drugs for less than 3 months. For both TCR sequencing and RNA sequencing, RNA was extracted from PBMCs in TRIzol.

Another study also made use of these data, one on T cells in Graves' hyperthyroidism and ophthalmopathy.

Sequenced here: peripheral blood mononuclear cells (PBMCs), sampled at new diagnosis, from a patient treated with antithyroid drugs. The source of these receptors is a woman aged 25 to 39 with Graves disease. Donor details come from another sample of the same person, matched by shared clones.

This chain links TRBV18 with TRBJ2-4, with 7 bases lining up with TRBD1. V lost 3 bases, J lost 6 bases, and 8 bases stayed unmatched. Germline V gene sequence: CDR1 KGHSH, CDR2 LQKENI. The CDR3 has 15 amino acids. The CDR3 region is CASSPIDRVGNIQYF. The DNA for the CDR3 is TGTGCCAGCTCACCCATCGACAGGGTAGGAAACATTCAGTACTTC.

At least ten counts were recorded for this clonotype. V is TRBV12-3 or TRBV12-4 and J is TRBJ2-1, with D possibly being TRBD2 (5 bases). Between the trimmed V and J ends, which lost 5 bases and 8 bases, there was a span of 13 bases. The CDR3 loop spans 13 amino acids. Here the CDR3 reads CASSRLATDEQFF. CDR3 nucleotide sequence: TGTGCCAGCAGTCGCCTAGCAACCGATGAGCAGTTCTTC.

In nucleotides, the CDR3 is TGCAGTGCCGAAAACAGGGGTACATCCAGCTATGGCTACACCTTC. This sequence encodes CSAENRGTSSYGYTF. The chain uses TRBV20-1 and TRBJ1-2; TRBD1 matches 7 bases. The CDR3 has 15 residues. J was trimmed by 4 bases and V by 6 bases; bases with no gene match: 14. Germline lookup yields CDR1 DFQATT and CDR2 SNEGSKA (reference sequence).

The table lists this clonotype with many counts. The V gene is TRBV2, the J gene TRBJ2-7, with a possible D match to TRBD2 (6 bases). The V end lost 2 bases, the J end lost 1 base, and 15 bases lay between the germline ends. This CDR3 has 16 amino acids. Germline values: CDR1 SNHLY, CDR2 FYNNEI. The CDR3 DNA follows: TGTGCCAGCAGTGAATTTGAGCGGGTTGGTTCCTACGAGCAGTACTTC. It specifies CASSEFERVGSYEQYF.

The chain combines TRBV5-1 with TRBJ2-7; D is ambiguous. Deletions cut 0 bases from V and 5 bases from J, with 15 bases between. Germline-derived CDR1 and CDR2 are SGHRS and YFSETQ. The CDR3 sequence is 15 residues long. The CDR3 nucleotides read TGCGCCAGCAGCTTGGGTATAGACATTACCGACGAGCAGTACTTC. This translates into CASSLGIDITDEQYF.

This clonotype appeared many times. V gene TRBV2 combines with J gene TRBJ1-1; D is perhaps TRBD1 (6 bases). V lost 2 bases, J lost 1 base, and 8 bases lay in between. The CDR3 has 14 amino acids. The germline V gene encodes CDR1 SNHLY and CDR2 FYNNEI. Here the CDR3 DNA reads TGTGCCAGCAGTGAAACAGGGTGGAACACTGAAGCTTTCTTT. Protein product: CASSETGWNTEAFF.

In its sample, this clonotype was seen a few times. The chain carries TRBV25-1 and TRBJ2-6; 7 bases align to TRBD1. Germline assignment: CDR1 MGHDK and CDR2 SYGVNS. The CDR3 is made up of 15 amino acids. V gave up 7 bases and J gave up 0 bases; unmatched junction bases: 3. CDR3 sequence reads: CASIGTASGANVLTF. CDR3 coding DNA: TGTGCCAGCATCGGGACAGCCTCTGGGGCCAACGTCCTGACTTTC.

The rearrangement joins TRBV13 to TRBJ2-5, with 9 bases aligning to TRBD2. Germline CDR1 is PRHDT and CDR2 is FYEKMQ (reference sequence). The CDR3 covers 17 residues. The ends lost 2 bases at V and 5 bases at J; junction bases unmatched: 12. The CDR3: CASSLRSAGGLGETQYF. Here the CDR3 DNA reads TGTGCCAGCAGCTTAAGATCAGCGGGAGGATTGGGGGAGACCCAGTACTTC.

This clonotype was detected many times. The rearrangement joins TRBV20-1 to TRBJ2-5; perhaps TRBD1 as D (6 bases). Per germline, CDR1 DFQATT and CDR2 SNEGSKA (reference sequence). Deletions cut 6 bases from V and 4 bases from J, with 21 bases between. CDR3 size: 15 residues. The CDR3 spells CSAIEGAQGGETQYF. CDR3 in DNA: TGCAGTGCCATAGAGGGAGCCCAAGGGGGAGAGACCCAGTACTTC.

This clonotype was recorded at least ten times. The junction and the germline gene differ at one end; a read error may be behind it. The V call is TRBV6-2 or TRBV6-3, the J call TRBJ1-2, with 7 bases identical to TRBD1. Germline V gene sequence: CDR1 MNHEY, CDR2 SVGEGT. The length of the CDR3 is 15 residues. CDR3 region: CASSAKPGQTYAYTF. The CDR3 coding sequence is TGTGCCAGCAGTGCCAAACCGGGACAGACCTATGCCTACACCTTC.

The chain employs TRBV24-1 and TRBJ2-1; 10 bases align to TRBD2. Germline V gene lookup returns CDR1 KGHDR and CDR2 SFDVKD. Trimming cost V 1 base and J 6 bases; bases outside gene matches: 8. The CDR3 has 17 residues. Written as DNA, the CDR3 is TGTGCCACCAGTGATTTTCCTAGCGGGAGTTTACGCAATGAGCAGTTCTTC. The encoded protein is CATSDFPSGSLRNEQFF.

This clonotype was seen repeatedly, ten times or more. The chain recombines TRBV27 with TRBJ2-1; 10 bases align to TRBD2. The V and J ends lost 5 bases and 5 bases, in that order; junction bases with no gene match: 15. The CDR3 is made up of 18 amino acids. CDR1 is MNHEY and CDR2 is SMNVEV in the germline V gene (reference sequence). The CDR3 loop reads CASSPGGRLAGANNEQFF. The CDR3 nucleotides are TGTGCCAGCAGTCCGGGGGGGCGTCTAGCGGGGGCCAACAATGAGCAGTTCTTC.

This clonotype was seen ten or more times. This chain's CDR3 is CASSPMVNTEAFF. For the CDR3, the DNA is TGTGCCAGTAGTCCCATGGTGAACACTGAAGCTTTCTTT. This chain uses TRBV19 with TRBJ1-1, with D unresolved. The CDR3 extends over 13 amino acids. The germline V and J ends were trimmed by 5 bases and 0 bases, with 7 bases remaining between them. Per germline, CDR1 LNHDA and CDR2 SQIVND (reference sequence).

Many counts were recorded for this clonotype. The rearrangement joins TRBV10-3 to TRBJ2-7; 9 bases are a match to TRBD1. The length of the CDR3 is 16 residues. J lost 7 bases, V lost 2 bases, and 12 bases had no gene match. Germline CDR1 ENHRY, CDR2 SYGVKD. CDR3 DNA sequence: TGTGCCATCAGTGAGGCCTCCGGGACAGGGAGGTCGGAGCAGTACTTC. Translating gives CAISEASGTGRSEQYF.

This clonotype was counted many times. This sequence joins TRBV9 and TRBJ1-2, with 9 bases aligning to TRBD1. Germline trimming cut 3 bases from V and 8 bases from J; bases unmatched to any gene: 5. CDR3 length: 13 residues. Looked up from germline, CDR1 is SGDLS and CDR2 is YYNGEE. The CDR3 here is CASSEGDRAGYTF. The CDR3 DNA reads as TGTGCCAGCAGCGAGGGGGACAGGGCCGGCTACACCTTC. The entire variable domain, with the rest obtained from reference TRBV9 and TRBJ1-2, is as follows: DSGVTQTPKHLITATGQRVTLRCSPRSGDLSVYWYQQSLDQGLQFLIQYYNGEERAKGNILERFSAQQFPDLHSELNLSSLELGDSALYFCASSEGDRAGYTFGSGTRLTVV.